What follows are 17 T cell receptor beta chains derived from one specimen sequenced in a study of blood T cell repertoires in COVID-19 (dated by TCRdb to about 2020). The library was built by means of the immunoSEQ multiplex PCR assay. TCRdb's version of the immuneACCESS table is confined to in-frame rearrangements and falls short of the full clone set. An unresolved V gene accounts for under half of the shortfall where checked; the remainder is of unknown origin. The sample includes some 290,000 clones, with about 90% observed a single time. Less than 3% of the sample comes from the top ten. Material: peripheral blood. Receptors were obtained from a woman aged 25 to 39 with COVID-19, enrolled during active disease.

J is TRBJ1-2 and V is TRBV6-6; TRBD1 matches 8 bases. Germline lookup yields CDR1 MNHNY and CDR2 SVGAGI (reference sequence). Unmatched junction bases numbered 5, after V lost 4 bases and J lost 4 bases. The CDR3 loop spans 14 amino acids. CDR3 residues: CASSSQGAGYGYTF. The CDR3 region has the DNA TGTGCCAGCAGTTCCCAGGGGGCGGGCTATGGCTACACCTTC.

DNA of the CDR3: TGTGCCAGCAGCTTAGACACCGACTACGAGCAGTACTTC. It translates to CASSLDTDYEQYF. The J gene is TRBJ2-7, the V gene TRBV5-4; no clear D gene. The V gene lost 2 bases and the J gene lost 3 bases, with 9 bases spanning the gap. This CDR3 is 13 amino acids long. The germline V gene encodes CDR1 SGHNT and CDR2 YYREEE (reference sequence). Based on the CDR3 plus reference TRBV5-4 and TRBJ2-7, the full variable domain is ETGVTQSPTHLIKTRGQQVTLRCSSQSGHNTVSWYQQALGQGPQFIFQYYREEENGRGNFPPRFSGLQFPNYSSELNVNALELDDSALYLCASSLDTDYEQYFGPGTRLTVT.

The chain recombines TRBV6-5 with TRBJ1-2, with 7 bases identical to TRBD1. J was trimmed by 4 bases and V by 6 bases; bases with no gene match: 8. Germline lookup yields CDR1 MNHEY and CDR2 SVGAGI. The CDR3 covers 14 residues. This chain's CDR3 is CASRRTGTAYGYTF. The CDR3, as DNA: TGTGCCAGCAGACGGACCGGGACAGCCTATGGCTACACCTTC.

This chain links TRBV19 with TRBJ2-7; a possible D gene is TRBD1 (6 bases). Trimming shortened V by 4 bases and J by 5 bases, and 12 bases separated the two germline ends. The germline V gene encodes CDR1 LNHDA and CDR2 SQIVND (reference sequence). CDR3 length equals 13 residues. This CDR3 is CASSKLRTDEQYF. In nucleotides, the CDR3 is TGTGCCAGTAGTAAACTCCGGACAGACGAGCAGTACTTC.

The chain employs TRBV19 and TRBJ2-3; D is perhaps TRBD1 (6 bases). The CDR3 is 15 residues long. Germline CDR1 is LNHDA and CDR2 is SQIVND (reference sequence). Between the trimmed V and J ends, which lost 5 bases and 2 bases, there was a span of 14 bases. In DNA, the CDR3 is TGTGCCAGTAGTGGCCTGGGGGCAGACACAGATACGCAGTATTTT. Its translation: CASSGLGADTDTQYF.

The chain links TRBV5-1 to TRBJ1-2; D perhaps matches TRBD1 (5 bases). CDR1 is SGHRS, CDR2 YFSETQ, per germline. With 2 bases removed from V and 3 bases from J, the gap between germline ends came to 14 bases. The CDR3 covers 15 residues. CDR3 in amino acids: CASSFWGAVDYGYTF. The CDR3 DNA is TGCGCCAGCAGCTTCTGGGGCGCGGTTGACTATGGCTACACCTTC.

V usage is TRBV7-9 and J usage is TRBJ2-4; 9 bases agree with TRBD2. The CDR3 length is 15 residues. J lost 9 bases, V lost 5 bases, and 11 bases had no gene match. Germline CDR1 SEHNR, CDR2 FQNEAQ (reference sequence). The CDR3 spells CASSRSGLAGLIQYF. For the CDR3, the DNA is TGTGCCAGCAGCCGTTCGGGGCTAGCGGGACTCATTCAGTACTTC.

Only a few counts were recorded for this clone. This rearrangement joins TRBV14 to TRBJ2-1, with TRBD2 identical over 8 bases. The trim removed 4 bases at V and 5 bases at J, leaving 7 bases unmatched. Germline CDR1 reads SGHDN; CDR2 reads FVKESK. This CDR3 region has 15 residues. The CDR3 reads CASSRRLARDNEQFF. CDR3 in DNA: TGTGCCAGCAGCCGAAGACTAGCGCGAGACAATGAGCAGTTCTTC.

The chain carries TRBV4-1 and TRBJ1-5; D remains unclear. The ends were cut back, 0 bases at V and 2 bases at J, with 14 bases in the middle. Germline assignment: CDR1 MGHRA and CDR2 YSYEKL. CDR3 length: 17 amino acids. CDR3 coding DNA: TGCGCCAGCAGCCAAGATCGGGAGGTTGGCCGCAATCAGCCCCAGCATTTT. Translating gives CASSQDREVGRNQPQHF.

The chain employs TRBV6-5 and TRBJ1-5, with a tentative D call TRBD1 (5 bases). This CDR3 is 13 amino acids long. Germline values: CDR1 MNHEY, CDR2 SVGAGI. V was cut by 8 bases and J by 7 bases, with 15 bases left in between. CDR3 in DNA: TGTGCCAGCTGCAGGGAGGTTGGCCAGCCCCAGCATTTT. This sequence encodes CASCREVGQPQHF.

The genes are TRBV9 and TRBJ2-1; D not resolved. CDR1 is SGDLS, CDR2 YYNGEE, per germline. Trimming pared 2 bases from V and 2 bases from J, leaving 20 bases between. The CDR3 is 18 residues long. The CDR3 bases are TGTGCCAGCAGCGTGACGGCTCGAGCAGGAAGAACCTACAATGAGCAGTTCTTC. The encoded protein is CASSVTARAGRTYNEQFF. The full variable domain, completed using reference TRBV9 and TRBJ2-1, is DSGVTQTPKHLITATGQRVTLRCSPRSGDLSVYWYQQSLDQGLQFLIQYYNGEERAKGNILERFSAQQFPDLHSELNLSSLELGDSALYFCASSVTARAGRTYNEQFFGPGTRLTVL.

The rearrangement joins TRBV28 to TRBJ1-2; the match to TRBD1 covers 7 bases. Germline CDR1 and CDR2: MDHEN and SYDVKM. V lost 8 bases, J lost 0 bases, and 9 bases stayed unmatched. This CDR3 region has 15 residues. CDR3 coding DNA: TGTGCCAGCCTAACAGGGGCAGGGCCTAACTATGGCTACACCTTC. Protein sequence: CASLTGAGPNYGYTF.

This clone came up a few times. The rearrangement links TRBV15 to TRBJ2-3; 7 nucleotides match TRBD1. The V gene end was trimmed by 3 bases and the J gene end by 2 bases; junction bases not matched to a gene: 2. CDR1 is LNHNV, CDR2 YYDKDF, per germline (reference sequence). This CDR3 spans 14 amino acids. In DNA, the CDR3 is TGTGCCACCAGCAGGGGACAGCTCACAGATACGCAGTATTTT. Its protein product is CATSRGQLTDTQYF.

The V call is TRBV12-5, the J call TRBJ1-5; maybe TRBD1 (6 bases). Looked up from germline, CDR1 is LGHNT and CDR2 is FRNRAP. Trimming stripped 1 base from V and 3 bases from J, with 7 bases between. CDR3 length equals 14 residues. CDR3 coding DNA: TGTGCTAGTGGTTTGGACAGGGTCAATCAGCCCCAGCATTTT. Protein product: CASGLDRVNQPQHF.

The rearrangement uses TRBV5-6 and TRBJ2-2; D might be TRBD2 (5 bases). This CDR3 spans 16 amino acids. The germline CDR1 and CDR2 sequences are SGHDT and YYEEEE. V was clipped by 8 bases and J by 3 bases, with 20 bases between them. The DNA of the CDR3 is TGTGCCAGTACCAATCCCAGCGGAGCTTACACCGGGGAGCTGTTTTTT. Its translation: CASTNPSGAYTGELFF.

The gene calls are TRBV27 and TRBJ1-3; 8 positions agree with TRBD1. Unmatched junction bases numbered 19, after V lost 6 bases and J lost 6 bases. The CDR3 covers 18 residues. CDR1 is MNHEY, CDR2 SMNVEV, per germline (reference sequence). The CDR3 sequence is CASSPGIGQGAIENTIYF. DNA for the CDR3: TGTGCCAGCAGCCCCGGCATCGGCCAGGGGGCTATCGAAAACACCATATATTTT.

V gene TRBV5-4 combines with J gene TRBJ2-7; tentative D call: TRBD2 (6 bases). The germline gives CDR1 SGHNT, CDR2 YYREEE (reference sequence). This CDR3 has 15 amino acids. Between the trimmed V and J ends, which lost 4 bases and 2 bases, there was a span of 16 bases. The CDR3 DNA reads as TGTGCCAGCAGCGGGGACGGGGACTTGACCTACGAGCAGTACTTC. This translates into CASSGDGDLTYEQYF.